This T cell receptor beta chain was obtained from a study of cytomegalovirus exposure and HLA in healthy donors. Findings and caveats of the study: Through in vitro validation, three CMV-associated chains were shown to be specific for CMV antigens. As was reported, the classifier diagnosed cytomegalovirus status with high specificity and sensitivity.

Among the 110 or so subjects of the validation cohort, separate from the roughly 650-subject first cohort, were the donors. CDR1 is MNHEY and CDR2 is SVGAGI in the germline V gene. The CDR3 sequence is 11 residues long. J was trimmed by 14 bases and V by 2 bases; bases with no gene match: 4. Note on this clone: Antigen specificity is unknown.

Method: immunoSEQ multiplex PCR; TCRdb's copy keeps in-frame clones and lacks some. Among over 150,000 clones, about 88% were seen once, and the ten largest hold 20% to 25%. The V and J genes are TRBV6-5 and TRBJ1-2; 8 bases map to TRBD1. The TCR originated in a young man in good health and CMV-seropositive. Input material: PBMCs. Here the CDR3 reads CASSYGQGGTF. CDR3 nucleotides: TGTGCCAGCAGTTACGGACAGGGAGGGACCTTC.